The T cell receptor (beta chain) under discussion was sequenced for a study of T-cell memory formation after mild COVID-19. Overall study context: Largely, the TCR clusters proved donor specific. General study results and limits: Cross-reactive memory appears to have joined, as suggested by some responding clones showing up in pre-infection memory.

Trimming took 0 bases from V and 9 from J, leaving 12 bases between them. CDR3 length: 13 amino acids. CDR1 is LGHNA and CDR2 is YSLEER in the germline V gene. This clonotype was seen more than once but under ten times. As yet, its antigen is unknown. It was 5'RACE with constant-segment primers that produced the TCR alpha and TCR beta cDNA libraries, which carried sample barcodes and UMIs. TCRdb ran MiXCR on the 5' RACE reads and lists one entry per CDR3 protein. This sample yields roughly 300,000 distinct CDR3 sequences, of which approximately 14% are seen a single time; 22% belongs to the top ten. The TCR sequence derives from a man between 18 and 29 years old who had mild COVID-19 (a few samples of this study predate the infection). Cell type and time point are not known. The J gene is TRBJ2-7, the V gene TRBV4-3; no reliable D call. The specimen was PBMCs or a T cell subset sorted from them (not recorded which). The CDR3 spells CASSQDRRSGQYF. CDR3 nucleotide sequence: TGCGCCAGCAGCCAAGATCGAAGATCCGGGCAGTACTTC.